This T cell receptor beta chain originates from a study of CD8 T cells in Susac syndrome. An input of about 0.5 to 1 ug of RNA was subjected to reverse transcription using random hexamers. With immunoSEQ multiplex PCR, TCR beta CDR3 was amplified across 54 Vbeta and 13 Jbeta. TCRdb used MiXCR to reprocess the immunoSEQ multiplex PCR reads, holding one entry per CDR3 protein. This sample has around 180,000 distinct CDR3 sequences, with approximately 93% found just once. The germline V gene encodes CDR1 SGDLS and CDR2 YYNGEE. The CDR3 covers 16 residues. The junction had 7 bases not matched to a gene; V was cut back by 1 base and J by 5 bases.

Sequences were obtained from CD4+ T cells from PBMCs. The chain combines TRBV9 with TRBJ2-5, with 11 positions matching TRBD1. The receptor was isolated from a human donor with multiple sclerosis. CDR3 in DNA: TGTGCCAGCAGCGTATTGGGGACAGGGGGAATGGAGACCCAGTACTTC. Protein product: CASSVLGTGGMETQYF. Filled out from reference TRBV9 and TRBJ2-5, the complete variable domain reads DSGVTQTPKHLITATGQRVTLRCSPRSGDLSVYWYQQSLDQGLQFLIQYYNGEERAKGNILERFSAQQFPDLHSELNLSSLELGDSALYFCASSVLGTGGMETQYFGPGTRLLVL.